This T cell receptor beta chain emerged from a study of patients and donors after allogeneic stem cell transplantation. TCRdb used MiXCR to reprocess the RT-PCR reads, holding one entry per CDR3 protein. The repertoire consists of around 90,000 distinct CDR3 sequences, with about 44% occurring once and the leading ten covering approximately 60%. This clonotype is a singleton in its sample. A much larger clone lies a single base off, so this may be a read error. With 5 bases removed from V and 4 bases from J, the gap between germline ends came to 5 bases. The CDR3 is made up of 12 amino acids. The rearrangement uses TRBV12-3 or TRBV12-4 and TRBJ2-2; no reliable D call. This clonotype was sampled from a human donor who was either an allogeneic HSCT recipient or a stem cell or donor lymphocyte infusion donor (not recorded which). It is not recorded whose cells these are; they may come from a transplant donor. Sequenced input: blood, either unsorted or a sorted T cell fraction (not recorded which). CDR3 bases: TGTGCCAGCAGTCGAAGCACCGGGGAGCTGTTTTTT. It specifies CASSRSTGELFF.